This TCR beta chain emerged from a study of CD4 T cells in relation to SARS-CoV-2 and coronaviruses. CD4+ T cells from unexposed donors were obtained before the COVID-19 pandemic (2011-2018). CD4+ T cells were isolated from the cells after about nine days of culture. On this clone itself: What it recognizes is unknown. Mismatch with germline at one junction end may stem from a read error.

TCRdb's copy holds only in-frame clones and misses some; the assay was immunoSEQ multiplex PCR. The data contain under 25,000 clones, 75% to 80% of them singletons. Sample: CD4+ T cells from PBMCs, cultured in vitro. The origin of this receptor is a human donor in good health.

The CDR3 reads CASSEGWAGSF. The CDR3 DNA is TGTGCCAGCAGTGAAGGGTGGGCCGGTAGCTTC. The J gene is TRBJ2-7, the V gene TRBV6-1; no firm D call. The CDR3 length is 11 residues. Germline-derived CDR1 and CDR2 are MNHNS and SASEGT.